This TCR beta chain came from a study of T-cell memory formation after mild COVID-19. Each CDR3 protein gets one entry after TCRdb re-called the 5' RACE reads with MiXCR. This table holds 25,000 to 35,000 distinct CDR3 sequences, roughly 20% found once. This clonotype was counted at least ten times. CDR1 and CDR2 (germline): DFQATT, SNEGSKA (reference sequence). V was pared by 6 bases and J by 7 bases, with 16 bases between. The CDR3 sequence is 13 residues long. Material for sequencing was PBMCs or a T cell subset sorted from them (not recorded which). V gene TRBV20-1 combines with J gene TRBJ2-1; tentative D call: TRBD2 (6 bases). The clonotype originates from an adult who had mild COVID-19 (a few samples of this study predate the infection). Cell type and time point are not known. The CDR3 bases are TGCAGTGCCCGGGACTCTCCCATAAATGAGCAGTTCTTC. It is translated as CSARDSPINEQFF.